The clone carrying this TCR beta chain was counted ten times or more. This beta chain appears as a stray read in a library generated for alpha chains; its size is not informative. The sample originates from a study of spatial heterogeneity in lung cancer. Study in general: Raw reads contained each unique TCR and UMI combination more than ten times on average.

TCRdb used MiXCR to reprocess the 5' RACE reads, holding one entry per CDR3 protein. The sample carries thousands of distinct CDR3 sequences, approximately 6.8% recorded once. Trimming cost V 8 bases and J 3 bases; bases outside gene matches: 1. The germline CDR1 and CDR2 sequences are MNHEY and SVGEGT. This CDR3 is 12 amino acids long. Time point in this sample: sample taken at primary tumor resection. Without sorting, whole RNA was sequenced from tumor, nontumor lung or frozen PBMC. Patients with untreated early-stage non-small cell lung cancer, numbering some 68, were the donors. The receptor was derived from a male donor with early-stage non-small cell lung cancer. The J gene is TRBJ2-7, the V gene TRBV6-2 or TRBV6-3, with 10 bases matching TRBD2. The sequencing here drew on PBMCs, taken at surgery. CDR3 coding DNA: TGTGCCAGCGGGACTAGCGACTACGAGCAGTACTTC. Protein product: CASGTSDYEQYF.